The source of this TCR beta chain is a study of shared clonotypes between healthy human individuals. Trimming left V 6 bases short and J 3 bases short, with 12 bases between. Looked up from germline, CDR1 is SNHLY and CDR2 is FYNNEI. The CDR3 totals 14 residues. Only Caucasian adults living in Nashville, Tennessee made up the donor group. Sorted subsets were amplified in replicate PCRs using approximately 0.2 ug DNA, about 30,000 T cell genomes. Produced via immunoSEQ multiplex PCR; TCRdb's table is partial and in-frame only. The sample records over 75,000 clones, approximately 63% being singletons. Comment on this clone: The target antigen is unknown.

General observations from the study: In general, naive subsets displayed greater estimated richness than memory subsets did.

The genes are TRBV2 and TRBJ2-4; unclear D gene. Sequencing was carried out using memory CD8+ T cells sorted from blood. Stated subset: CD45RO+ cells pooled with CCR7-negative TemRA cells. The TCR originated in a man aged 25 to 45 in good health. CDR3 residues: CASRETSGKNIQYF. CDR3 in DNA: TGTGCCAGCAGGGAGACGAGTGGCAAAAACATTCAGTACTTC.